Listed below are T cell receptor beta chains from one sample, sequenced in a study of T-cell reconstitution after alpha-beta-depleted transplantation in children. TCRdb re-derived calls from the PCR reads in MiXCR, one entry per CDR3 protein. The sample lists 60,000 to 85,000 distinct CDR3 sequences; over 15% were seen once. This specimen was PBMCs, mostly from graft donor cells, taken 360 days after TCRalphabeta/CD19-depleted stem cell transplant. Receptor source: a male patient aged 2 to 10 who had a stem cell transplant for acute lymphoblastic leukemia, so the T cells may come from the graft donor. The CDR3 runs from the conserved cysteine through the conserved F or W. A D gene is named only where the DNA matches it firmly. Clone size is shown for a subset of rows, as once, few, many or a class of expanded clone.

size	V	J	D	CDR3	DNA
many	TRBV10-3	TRBJ2-7	NA	CAISSGAYEQYF	TGTGCCATCAGTTCAGGAGCCTACGAGCAGTACTTC
NA	TRBV10-3	TRBJ2-7	TRBD1	CAINMGQGHEQYF	TGTGCCATCAACATGGGACAGGGTCATGAGCAGTACTTC
NA	TRBV11-2	TRBJ2-1	NA	CASSLGQGINNEQFF	TGTGCCAGCAGCTTAGGGCAGGGTATCAACAATGAGCAGTTCTTC
NA	TRBV10-3	TRBJ2-7	TRBD2	CAISGRAGGSYEQYF	TGTGCCATCAGTGGTCGAGCGGGAGGGAGCTACGAGCAGTACTTC
NA	TRBV5-1	TRBJ2-2	NA	CASSPEAPRTGELFF	TGCGCCAGCAGCCCCGAAGCCCCCAGAACCGGGGAGCTGTTTTTT
few	TRBV11-1	TRBJ2-3	NA	CASSETIPDTQYF	TGTGCCAGCAGCGAGACTATACCAGATACGCAGTATTTT
few	TRBV12-3/TRBV12-4	TRBJ2-7	TRBD1	CASSLPGQNYEQYF	TGTGCCAGCAGTCTCCCGGGACAGAACTACGAGCAGTACTTC
NA	TRBV12-3/TRBV12-4	TRBJ2-3	NA	CASSFQRAPRGTDTQYF	TGTGCCAGCAGTTTCCAGCGGGCTCCGAGAGGAACAGATACGCAGTATTTT
NA	TRBV5-1	TRBJ2-6	NA	CASSHSGANVLTF	TGCGCCAGCAGCCACTCTGGGGCCAACGTCCTGACTTTC
NA	TRBV4-1	TRBJ1-5	NA	CASSHPREAVQPQHF	TGCGCCAGCAGCCACCCCCGGGAGGCTGTTCAGCCCCAGCATTTT
few	TRBV10-3	TRBJ1-1	TRBD1	CAESFGTGDIDTEAFF	TGTGCCGAGTCCTTCGGGACAGGGGATATAGACACTGAAGCTTTCTTT
many	TRBV7-6	TRBJ2-2	NA	CASSLAAGTMAGELFF	TGTGCCAGCAGCTTAGCGGCGGGAACAATGGCCGGGGAGCTGTTTTTT
few	TRBV3-1	TRBJ2-2	TRBD2	CASSQLLAGVGGELFF	TGTGCCAGCAGCCAACTACTAGCGGGAGTCGGCGGGGAGCTGTTTTTT
NA	TRBV7-9	TRBJ2-3	NA	CASSLIARDTQYF	TGTGCCAGCAGCTTAATAGCGAGAGATACGCAGTATTTT
many	TRBV5-1	TRBJ2-1	NA	CASSLVGSSVYNEQFF	TGCGCCAGCAGCTTGGTTGGTTCGTCAGTCTACAATGAGCAGTTCTTC
many	TRBV18	TRBJ1-1	NA	CASSPGQYMNTEAFF	TGTGCCAGCTCACCGGGACAATACATGAACACTGAAGCTTTCTTT
many	TRBV20-1	TRBJ1-2	TRBD1	CSARDRYYGYTF	TGCAGTGCTCGGGACAGGTACTATGGCTACACCTTC
few	TRBV5-1	TRBJ2-2	NA	CASSTANTGELFF	TGCGCCAGCAGCACAGCGAACACCGGGGAGCTGTTTTTT
few	TRBV20-1	TRBJ2-7	TRBD2	CSARVAGLASENEQYF	TGCAGTGCTAGGGTCGCCGGACTAGCGTCGGAAAACGAGCAGTACTTC
NA	TRBV5-1	TRBJ2-7	TRBD2	CASSLGTSGISEQYF	TGCGCCAGCAGCTTGGGGACTAGCGGGATAAGCGAGCAGTACTTC
many	TRBV6-1	TRBJ2-1	NA	CATEQGAYYNEQFF	TGTGCCACTGAACAGGGAGCCTACTACAATGAGCAGTTCTTC
many	TRBV12-3/TRBV12-4	TRBJ2-1	TRBD2	CASSPSTGLGYNEQFF	TGTGCCAGCAGTCCCTCGACGGGACTAGGGTACAATGAGCAGTTCTTC